This is a list of T cell receptor beta chains from one sample in a study of T-cell memory formation after mild COVID-19. TCRdb analysed the 5' RACE reads with MiXCR anew, one entry per CDR3 protein. The data hold hundreds of thousands of distinct CDR3 sequences, with less than 20% observed a single time. Sequenced input: PBMCs or a T cell subset sorted from them (not recorded which). These receptors came from a man younger than 35 who had mild COVID-19 (a few samples of this study predate the infection). Cell type and time point are not known. The CDR3 runs from the conserved cysteine through the conserved F or W. The order of the fields is D gene, V gene, clone size, J gene, CDR3 protein, CDR3 DNA. A D gene is named only where the DNA matches it firmly. Some rows have no size entry. The others give once, few or many, or a class for an expanded clone.

-	TRBV3-1	-	TRBJ2-5	CASHSPITETQYF	TGTGCCAGCCACTCGCCGATAACCGAGACCCAGTACTTC
-	TRBV28	few	TRBJ1-2	CASTLWGSGYTF	TGTGCCAGCACCCTCTGGGGGTCCGGCTACACCTTC
TRBD2	TRBV27	-	TRBJ2-1	CASSLTTSGGRNEQFF	TGTGCCAGCAGTTTAACGACTAGCGGGGGGAGAAATGAGCAGTTCTTC
TRBD1	TRBV5-1	-	TRBJ2-3	CASSWGQGGETQYF	TGCGCCAGCAGCTGGGGACAGGGAGGGGAAACGCAGTATTTT
-	TRBV7-2	few	TRBJ2-1	CASSESSNSYNEQFF	TGTGCCAGCAGCGAGAGTAGTAACTCCTACAATGAGCAGTTCTTC
-	TRBV6-1	-	TRBJ1-1	CASSVETGPPSEAFF	TGTGCCAGCAGTGTCGAGACGGGGCCGCCGTCGGAAGCTTTCTTT
-	TRBV9	-	TRBJ1-6	CASGPRGSSYNSPLHF	TGTGCCAGCGGGCCCCGGGGGAGCTCCTATAATTCACCCCTCCACTTT
TRBD1	TRBV19	once	TRBJ2-5	CASTQGTDQETQYF	TGTGCCAGTACCCAGGGGACAGATCAAGAGACCCAGTACTTC
-	TRBV6-2/TRBV6-3	-	TRBJ1-5	CASSSPGQKLNQPQHF	TGTGCCAGCAGTTCACCTGGACAGAAGCTCAATCAGCCCCAGCATTTT
-	TRBV29-1	many	TRBJ2-2	CSARQSGDTGELFF	TGCAGCGCTCGACAATCTGGCGACACCGGGGAGCTGTTTTTT
-	TRBV20-1	few	TRBJ2-1	CSAGRGRDEQFF	TGCAGTGCAGGCAGGGGCCGCGATGAGCAGTTCTTC
-	TRBV12-3/TRBV12-4	many	TRBJ2-7	CASSPRGTSYEQYF	TGTGCCAGCAGTCCCAGGGGTACCTCCTACGAGCAGTACTTC
TRBD1	TRBV7-2	-	TRBJ2-1	CASSLYSQGALNEQFF	TGTGCCAGCAGCTTATATTCACAGGGGGCGTTAAATGAGCAGTTCTTC
-	TRBV5-8	few	TRBJ1-5	CASHSRGSNQPQHF	TGTGCCAGCCATAGTAGAGGGTCCAATCAGCCCCAGCATTTT
TRBD1	TRBV6-1	few	TRBJ2-3	CASSQWDRGMGYF	TGTGCCAGCAGTCAATGGGACAGGGGTATGGGGTATTTT
-	TRBV20-1	few	TRBJ2-4	CSARTGPGAKNIQYF	TGCAGTGCCAGAACGGGCCCTGGGGCCAAAAACATTCAGTACTTC
-	TRBV20-1	-	TRBJ2-2	CSASQTGTGELFF	TGCAGTGCTAGTCAAACAGGGACCGGGGAGCTGTTTTTT
-	TRBV29-1	many	TRBJ2-1	CSVGRGSYNEQFF	TGCAGCGTTGGCAGGGGCTCCTACAATGAGCAGTTCTTC
-	TRBV20-1	-	TRBJ1-5	CSAMGRGYSNQPQHF	TGCAGTGCCATGGGCAGGGGATATAGCAATCAGCCCCAGCATTTT
-	TRBV29-1	once	TRBJ1-4	CSVEGENEKLFF	TGCAGCGTTGAGGGCGAGAATGAAAAACTGTTTTTT
TRBD2	TRBV27	-	TRBJ2-3	CASSLLAGGFLDTQYF	TGTGCCAGCAGTTTACTAGCGGGGGGTTTTCTTGATACGCAGTATTTT
TRBD2	TRBV9	-	TRBJ2-5	CASSVGGGGSETQYF	TGTGCCAGCAGCGTAGGGGGCGGGGGTTCAGAGACCCAGTACTTC
TRBD2	TRBV10-3	few	TRBJ2-5	CAIRPSGGPQETQYF	TGTGCCATCAGACCTAGCGGGGGACCGCAAGAGACCCAGTACTTC
-	TRBV14	-	TRBJ2-1	CASRPRPQFF	TGTGCCAGCAGGCCACGGCCGCAGTTCTTC
-	TRBV5-1	many	TRBJ1-3	CASSLLTGSSGNTIYF	TGCGCCAGCAGCCTCCTGACAGGAAGCTCTGGAAACACCATATATTTT
-	TRBV7-2	few	TRBJ1-2	CASSPLTPNYGYTF	TGTGCCAGCAGCCCTCTGACACCGAACTATGGCTACACCTTC
-	TRBV19	-	TRBJ1-1	CASSMVEAEAFF	TGTGCCAGTAGTATGGTGGAGGCTGAAGCTTTCTTT
-	TRBV18	-	TRBJ2-7	CASSPPNTYEQYF	TGTGCCAGCTCACCACCTAATACCTACGAGCAGTACTTC
-	TRBV9	-	TRBJ1-6	CASSVAGAAGSPLHF	TGTGCCAGCAGCGTAGCTGGGGCGGCGGGTTCACCCCTCCACTTT
TRBD2	TRBV18	-	TRBJ2-7	CASSPGTSGDEQYF	TGTGCCAGCTCACCAGGGACTAGCGGAGACGAGCAGTACTTC
-	TRBV30	many	TRBJ1-4	CAWSVQGSGEKLFF	TGTGCCTGGAGTGTCCAGGGGTCGGGTGAAAAACTGTTTTTT
TRBD2	TRBV12-3/TRBV12-4	few	TRBJ2-3	CASTSPRRGLGSTDTQYF	TGTGCCAGCACCTCACCTAGGCGGGGACTAGGATCCACAGATACGCAGTATTTT
-	TRBV5-5	once	TRBJ1-6	CATGGGNSPLHF	TGTGCCACAGGAGGCGGGAATTCACCCCTCCACTTT